Below, 10 T cell receptor beta chains from the same sample are listed, as sequenced in a study of blood T cells in healthy people across ages. Combining a sample-barcoded 5' primer with a J-beta primer mix, a second PCR ran for roughly 6 to 12 cycles. MiXCR, applied by TCRdb to the 5' RACE reads, yields one record per CDR3 protein. The top ten clones hold about 14% of a sample with hundreds of thousands of distinct CDR3 sequences, over 40% of them seen once. Source material: blood. Receptors were obtained from a woman of 80 years or more in good health.

This clonotype occurred many times. V gene TRBV7-2 combines with J gene TRBJ2-1; TRBD1 agrees at 7 bases. This CDR3 is built from 13 residues. Germline V gene sequence: CDR1 SGHTA, CDR2 FQGNSA. The ends lost 4 bases at V and 8 bases at J; junction bases unmatched: 5. CDR3 residues: CASSYDREYEQFF. DNA of the CDR3: TGTGCCAGCAGCTATGACAGGGAGTATGAGCAGTTCTTC.

The V gene is TRBV3-1, the J gene TRBJ2-7; perhaps D is TRBD1 or TRBD2 (5 bases each). The CDR3 is 16 amino acids. CDR1 and CDR2 from the germline V gene are LGHDT and YNNKEL (reference sequence). Trimming took 5 bases from V and 3 from J, leaving 20 bases between them. The DNA for the CDR3 is TGTGCCAGCAGCTTCCCTTCCCGGGGCGGAAGCTACGAGCAGTACTTC. This encodes CASSFPSRGGSYEQYF.

This clonotype was recorded once. CDR3 sequence: CATSRDFSAEAFF. The CDR3 DNA is TGTGCCACCAGCAGAGATTTCAGCGCTGAAGCTTTCTTT. The chain has TRBV15 and TRBJ1-1; D uncertain. Germline CDR1 and CDR2: LNHNV and YYDKDF (reference sequence). This CDR3 comprises 13 residues. V shed 0 bases and J shed 6 bases, with 8 bases lying between them.

The J gene is TRBJ1-4, the V gene TRBV30; D gene uncertain. The CDR3 consists of 10 residues. Trimming took off 8 bases at V and 12 bases at J, with 13 bases between the two ends. Germline lookup yields CDR1 GTSNPN and CDR2 SVGIG (reference sequence). CDR3 bases: TGTGCCCGGGGAGGCAGTGAACTGTTTTTT. It is translated as CARGGSELFF.

The chain employs TRBV9 and TRBJ1-4; D possibly corresponds to TRBD1 (6 bases). Germline-derived CDR1 and CDR2 are SGDLS and YYNGEE. CDR3 length: 15 residues. V was pared by 0 bases and J by 7 bases, with 13 bases between. CDR3 nucleotide sequence: TGTGCCAGCAGCGTAGAGGGGGTTCGAGGTGAAAAACTGTTTTTT. It translates to CASSVEGVRGEKLFF.

V gene TRBV7-9 combines with J gene TRBJ1-5; weak D call: TRBD1 (6 bases). Trimming stripped 4 bases from V and 5 bases from J, with 12 bases between. Germline V gene sequence: CDR1 SEHNR, CDR2 FQNEAQ (reference sequence). The CDR3 consists of 14 residues. This CDR3 is CASSSYRVDQPQHF. The DNA of the CDR3 is TGTGCCAGCAGCTCTTACAGGGTTGATCAGCCCCAGCATTTT.

Details on this clonotype: This may be a read error, as it is one base from a much larger clone. The chain combines TRBV20-1 with TRBJ2-5; tentatively, D is TRBD1 or TRBD2 (5 bases each). V lost 2 bases and J lost 5, with 12 bases in between. Looked up from germline, CDR1 is DFQATT and CDR2 is SNEGSKA (reference sequence). The CDR3 contains 13 residues. The CDR3 is CSARLVGVETQYF. The CDR3 DNA reads as TGCAGTGCTAGACTAGTGGGGGTCGAGACCCAGTACTTC.

About this clonotype: It may be a read error: a sequence one base away is much more abundant. The V gene is TRBV20-1, the J gene TRBJ2-4; perhaps D is TRBD1 or TRBD2 (6 bases each). Between the trimmed V and J ends, which lost 0 bases and 13 bases, there was a span of 22 bases. The CDR3 has 15 amino acids. The germline V gene encodes CDR1 DFQATT and CDR2 SNEGSKA (reference sequence). CDR3 nucleotide sequence: TGCAGTGCTAGAGAACGGGGGACTGGGGTGAGGGGGCAGTACTTC. As protein: CSARERGTGVRGQYF.

This clonotype was seen a handful of times. The V gene is TRBV2, the J gene TRBJ2-2, with D perhaps assigned TRBD1 or TRBD2 (5 bases each). There are 15 residues in the CDR3. Trimming left V 4 bases short and J 6 bases short, with 15 bases between. Germline CDR1 and CDR2: SNHLY and FYNNEI. The DNA of the CDR3 is TGTGCCAGCAGTGTGTACGGGGCGACAGCCGGGGAGCTGTTTTTT. It is translated as CASSVYGATAGELFF.

V gene TRBV4-2 combines with J gene TRBJ2-3; TRBD2 matches at 12 bases. The CDR3 loop spans 16 amino acids. Trimming removed 0 bases from V and 4 bases from J; junction bases left unmatched: 2. Germline CDR1 and CDR2: LGHNA and YNFKEQ. The DNA of the CDR3 is TGTGCCAGCAGCCAAGACGCTAGCGGGGGGGCAGATACGCAGTATTTT. Amino acids: CASSQDASGGADTQYF.